This passage covers 27 T cell receptor beta chains from one sample sequenced in a study of cytomegalovirus exposure and HLA in healthy donors. A multiplex PCR was run with 60 Vbeta primers and 13 Jbeta primers. The method was immunoSEQ multiplex PCR; TCRdb's version includes in-frame clones alone and lacks a portion of them. The sample gives about 130,000 clones, around 78% of which show up once; around 2% is in the top ten. Sample: PBMCs. The receptors were sampled from a middle-aged woman in good health and CMV-seronegative.

Written as DNA, the CDR3 is TGTGCCAGCTCACCCTCGTCAGAACACTACGAGCAGTACTTC. This sequence encodes CASSPSSEHYEQYF. The chain couples TRBV18 to TRBJ2-7; D uncertain. This CDR3 region has 14 residues. Trimming took 3 bases from V and 3 from J, leaving 12 bases between them. The V gene's germline CDR1 is KGHSH and CDR2 LQKENI.

The V and J genes are TRBV11-1 and TRBJ2-3; 9 bases match TRBD2. CDR3 length: 14 amino acids. With V trimmed by 0 bases and J by 8 bases, 3 bases remained unmatched. From germline, CDR1 is SGHAT and CDR2 FQDESV (reference sequence). CDR3 DNA: TGTGCCAGCAGCTTAGCAGCGGGGGGTCGTACGCAGTATTTT. Protein product: CASSLAAGGRTQYF.

The chain links TRBV5-6 to TRBJ2-3; 8 bases align to TRBD2. The CDR3 is 15 amino acids. Looked up from germline, CDR1 is SGHDT and CDR2 is YYEEEE. The trim removed 4 bases at V and 0 bases at J, leaving 4 bases unmatched. The CDR3 DNA reads as TGTGCCAGCAGCATAAGGACTAGCAGCACAGATACGCAGTATTTT. Translating it yields CASSIRTSSTDTQYF.

The CDR3 reads CASTPRVTSGANVLTF. In DNA form, the CDR3 reads TGTGCCAGTACCCCCCGGGTAACCTCTGGGGCCAACGTCCTGACTTTC. The chain has TRBV19 and TRBJ2-6; no definite D call. The CDR3 totals 16 residues. Per germline, CDR1 LNHDA and CDR2 SQIVND (reference sequence). V was clipped by 7 bases and J by 0 bases, with 13 bases between them.

The rearrangement uses TRBV28 and TRBJ2-1; 13 nucleotides line up with TRBD2. The J segment lost 0 bases and the V segment lost 8 bases, leaving 10 bases of the junction unmatched. This CDR3 has 18 amino acids. The germline CDR1 and CDR2 sequences are MDHEN and SYDVKM. The CDR3 DNA reads TGTGCCAGCTCCGGACTAGCGGGAGAGGGGAGCTCCTACAATGAGCAGTTCTTC. Encoded protein: CASSGLAGEGSSYNEQFF. Together with reference TRBV28 and TRBJ2-1, the CDR3 gives the full variable domain: DVKVTQSSRYLVKRTGEKVFLECVQDMDHENMFWYRQDPGLGLRLIYFSYDVKMKEKGDIPEGYSVSREKKERFSLILESASTNQTSMYLCASSGLAGEGSSYNEQFFGPGTRLTVL.

The chain is built from TRBV2 and TRBJ2-7; 7 positions agree with TRBD2. V lost 4 bases and J lost 5; bases outside the gene matches: 8. CDR1 and CDR2 (germline): SNHLY, FYNNEI. CDR3 length: 14 amino acids. In nucleotides, the CDR3 is TGTGCCAGCAGTGGAGGACTAGGTTTGGACGAGCAGTACTTC. This sequence encodes CASSGGLGLDEQYF.

This rearrangement joins TRBV5-1 to TRBJ1-1; 7 nucleotides agree with TRBD1. The V gene's germline CDR1 is SGHRS and CDR2 YFSETQ. The J segment lost 2 bases and the V segment lost 3 bases, leaving 16 bases of the junction unmatched. The CDR3 covers 18 residues. CDR3 sequence (DNA): TGCGCCAGCAGCTCCTCATGGACAGGTCCGTCCTCTAACACTGAAGCTTTCTTT. Translation: CASSSSWTGPSSNTEAFF. The whole variable domain, remainder taken from reference TRBV5-1 and TRBJ1-1, is KAGVTQTPRYLIKTRGQQVTLSCSPISGHRSVSWYQQTPGQGLQFLFEYFSETQRNKGNFPGRFSGRQFSNSRSEMNVSTLELGDSALYLCASSSSWTGPSSNTEAFFGQGTRLTVV.

The rearrangement joins TRBV6-1 to TRBJ2-4, with 8 bases identical to TRBD1. CDR3 length: 15 residues. Germline values: CDR1 MNHNS, CDR2 SASEGT. The J segment lost 1 base and the V segment lost 5 bases, leaving 4 bases of the junction unmatched. CDR3 amino acids: CASSRTGPAKNIQYF. In DNA, the CDR3 is TGTGCCAGCAGTCGGACAGGGCCGGCCAAAAACATTCAGTACTTC.

The chain recombines TRBV5-1 with TRBJ2-5; TRBD2 matches at 7 bases. The CDR3 is 15 amino acids. Germline V lookup: CDR1 SGHRS, CDR2 YFSETQ. V shed 0 bases and J 5 bases; nucleotides not matched to a gene: 7. The CDR3 loop reads CASSLAGASGETQYF. Written as DNA, the CDR3 is TGCGCCAGCAGCTTGGCCGGGGCTAGCGGTGAGACCCAGTACTTC.

The chain joins TRBV28 to TRBJ2-5, with a tentative D call TRBD2 (5 bases). V shed 3 bases and J shed 4 bases, with 12 bases lying between them. CDR1 MDHEN and CDR2 SYDVKM come from the germline V gene. The CDR3 runs 14 residues. CDR3 loop: CASSLSGSAETQYF. For the CDR3, the DNA is TGTGCCAGCAGTTTGAGCGGCAGTGCAGAGACCCAGTACTTC.

The chain combines TRBV28 with TRBJ1-5; D ambiguous. The CDR3 runs to 13 residues. V shed 3 bases and J shed 2 bases, with 5 bases lying between them. Germline values: CDR1 MDHEN, CDR2 SYDVKM. The CDR3 nucleotides read TGTGCCAGCAGTTTCAGTGGCAATCAGCCCCAGCATTTT. It codes for CASSFSGNQPQHF.

CDR3 sequence reads: CASSVATDQSFSYNEQFF. In DNA, the CDR3 is TGTGCCAGCAGCGTAGCAACAGACCAATCTTTCTCCTACAATGAGCAGTTCTTC. This chain connects TRBV9 to TRBJ2-1; D is unclear. The germline V gene has CDR1 SGDLS and CDR2 YYNGEE. V was shortened by 0 bases and J by 0 bases, with 16 bases between the two germline ends. This CDR3 comprises 18 residues.

The V gene is TRBV5-6, the J gene TRBJ1-2; D remains ambiguous. Germline assignment: CDR1 SGHDT and CDR2 YYEEEE. Trimming removed 0 bases from V and 5 bases from J, with 11 bases in between. The CDR3 runs to 14 residues. CDR3: CASSLAGVRYGYTF. In DNA, the CDR3 is TGTGCCAGCAGCTTGGCCGGGGTTAGGTATGGCTACACCTTC.

CDR3 in DNA: TGTGCCAGCAGCCCAGGACTAGCGGGAGCTAACCCAGATACGCAGTATTTT. This gives the protein CASSPGLAGANPDTQYF. The chain links TRBV7-2 to TRBJ2-3; 13 positions agree with TRBD2. The V gene's germline CDR1 is SGHTA and CDR2 FQGNSA. With V trimmed by 5 bases and J by 4 bases, 9 bases remained unmatched. The CDR3 length is 17 residues.

V usage is TRBV29-1 and J usage is TRBJ2-7; TRBD1 agrees at 11 bases. The germline V gene encodes CDR1 SQVTM and CDR2 ANQGSEA. This CDR3 spans 13 amino acids. V gave up 8 bases and J gave up 4 bases; unmatched junction bases: 7. The CDR3 nucleotides read TGCAGCATAACGGGACAGGGGGATTACGAGCAGTACTTC. It encodes CSITGQGDYEQYF.

V gene TRBV9 combines with J gene TRBJ1-5; 12 bases are a match to TRBD1. Germline-derived CDR1 and CDR2 are SGDLS and YYNGEE. V lost 4 bases to trimming and J lost 0 bases; unmatched junction nucleotides: 5. The CDR3 contains 17 residues. CDR3 in amino acids: CASSTRDRGRSNQPQHF. CDR3 nucleotide sequence: TGTGCCAGCAGCACCCGGGACAGGGGGCGTAGCAATCAGCCCCAGCATTTT.

The gene calls are TRBV28 and TRBJ1-1; tentatively, D is TRBD1 (6 bases). Trimming took 2 bases from V and 4 from J, leaving 11 bases between them. Germline-derived CDR1 and CDR2 are MDHEN and SYDVKM. This CDR3 region has 14 residues. The CDR3 region is CASSLQGLGTEAFF. CDR3 sequence (DNA): TGTGCCAGCAGTTTACAGGGGTTGGGCACTGAAGCTTTCTTT.

V is TRBV12-5 and J is TRBJ2-3, with TRBD2 identical over 11 bases. The CDR3 loop spans 14 amino acids. CDR1 is LGHNT, CDR2 FRNRAP, per germline. With 6 bases clipped from V and 6 bases from J, the junction kept 5 bases outside the gene matches. DNA of the CDR3: TGTGCTAGTGGGCTAGCGGGGGGTCGGGATACGCAGTATTTT. Translation: CASGLAGGRDTQYF. Full variable domain (missing parts from reference TRBV12-5 and TRBJ2-3): DARVTQTPRHKVTEMGQEVTMRCQPILGHNTVFWYRQTMMQGLELLAYFRNRAPLDDSGMPKDRFSAEMPDATLATLKIQPSEPRDSAVYFCASGLAGGRDTQYFGPGTRLTVL.

The genes are TRBV18 and TRBJ1-2; TRBD1 matches 7 bases. Germline V gene data show CDR1 as KGHSH and CDR2 as LQKENI. CDR3 length: 16 amino acids. The V and J ends lost 1 base and 4 bases, in that order; junction bases with no gene match: 9. DNA of the CDR3: TGTGCCAGCTCACCACTTCGGACAGGAGAACCCTATGGCTACACCTTC. Translated: CASSPLRTGEPYGYTF.

The chain employs TRBV29-1 and TRBJ1-3; TRBD1 matches 10 bases. Germline CDR1 reads SQVTM; CDR2 reads ANQGSEA. The CDR3 covers 16 residues. V lost 5 bases, J lost 5 bases, and 12 bases stayed unmatched. The CDR3 DNA reads TGCAGCGTTTCAGCTTTGGACAGGGGGGGGAGAAACACCATATATTTT. Translating it yields CSVSALDRGGRNTIYF.

The chain combines TRBV5-1 with TRBJ2-1; 7 bases line up with TRBD1. V trimming: 4 bases; J trimming: 15 bases; junction bases outside the gene matches: 13. The CDR3 has 13 amino acids. Germline V gene lookup returns CDR1 SGHRS and CDR2 YFSETQ. CDR3 DNA sequence: TGCGCCAGCAGCGGCGGACAGGCCCAAGAGGGGTTCTTC. This gives the protein CASSGGQAQEGFF.

V usage is TRBV5-1 and J usage is TRBJ1-5; a weak D match, TRBD1 (6 bases). V was cut by 1 base and J by 5 bases, with 13 bases left in between. Germline CDR1 reads SGHRS; CDR2 reads YFSETQ. This CDR3 has 15 amino acids. The CDR3 DNA is TGCGCCAGCAGCTTGACAGGGTCTGGGGATCAGCCCCAGCATTTT. Amino acids: CASSLTGSGDQPQHF.

The J gene is TRBJ2-5, the V gene TRBV18; 9 bases are a match to TRBD2. This CDR3 contains 19 residues. Germline CDR1 KGHSH, CDR2 LQKENI. Losses at the gene ends were 0 bases for V and 1 base for J; bases not matched to a gene: 12. CDR3 region: CASSPPGSPASGTQETQYF. For the CDR3, the DNA is TGTGCCAGCTCACCACCGGGCTCCCCCGCTAGCGGGACCCAAGAGACCCAGTACTTC.

V is TRBV4-1 and J is TRBJ2-3; no clear D gene. The CDR3 covers 15 residues. CDR1 and CDR2 from the germline V gene are MGHRA and YSYEKL. The V end was cut by 0 bases, the J end by 6 bases, with 13 bases between. This chain's CDR3 is CASSQDLWLSDTQYF. In DNA, the CDR3 is TGCGCCAGCAGCCAAGATCTGTGGCTCTCCGATACGCAGTATTTT.

The chain uses TRBV6-5 and TRBJ2-6; the D is unclear. This CDR3 is 14 amino acids long. Germline CDR1 and CDR2: MNHEY and SVGAGI. Trimming stripped 2 bases from V and 2 bases from J, with 4 bases between. DNA of the CDR3: TGTGCCAGCAGTTACCAGACTGGGGCCAACGTCCTGACTTTC. Its translation: CASSYQTGANVLTF.

This sequence joins TRBV19 and TRBJ2-7; TRBD1 is a possible D gene (6 bases). Trimming took off 4 bases at V and 3 bases at J, with 16 bases between the two ends. Germline V lookup: CDR1 LNHDA, CDR2 SQIVND (reference sequence). The CDR3 length is 15 residues. CDR3 DNA sequence: TGTGCCAGTAGTAACGGACAGCTTTCAAGCTACGAGCAGTACTTC. Translation gives CASSNGQLSSYEQYF.

This clone was detected only once. Here the CDR3 reads CASSLNPWQGAYEQYF. In nucleotides, the CDR3 is TGTGCCAGCTCACTTAACCCTTGGCAGGGGGCCTACGAGCAGTACTTC. This chain uses TRBV18 with TRBJ2-7; 7 bases match TRBD1. V was pared by 4 bases and J by 2 bases, with 11 bases of the junction left unmatched. Germline V gives CDR1 KGHSH, CDR2 LQKENI. The CDR3 is 16 residues long.